The following is a TCR beta chain sequence with its context. The sample contains more than one DNA sequence encoding this CDR3. This specimen belongs to a study of blood T cell repertoires in COVID-19. Overall study: There were acute and convalescent COVID-19 samples, and they came from the United States, Italy and Spain. PBMCs, B-cell-depleted T cells, or T cells were the source of the cDNA or gDNA that made up the material.

Germline V gene data show CDR1 as MNHEY and CDR2 as SVGAGI. This CDR3 comprises 13 residues. V gave up 6 bases and J gave up 3 bases, with 9 bases separating them. As processed by the authors: Using reference gene primer amplification, nucleated cell counts were estimated. Method: immunoSEQ multiplex PCR; TCRdb's copy keeps in-frame clones and lacks some. From that table come the V and J calls and clone size; the DNA was used to work out D and trimming. The data contain under 150,000 clones, roughly 82% of them singletons. The clonotype was recovered from a woman between 35 and 50 years old with acute or convalescent COVID-19. Source material: peripheral blood. This chain joins TRBV6-5 and TRBJ1-3, with no clear D. CDR3 nucleotide sequence: TGTGCCAGCAGCCCGAGAGGTGGAAACACCATATATTTT. Translated, it gives CASSPRGGNTIYF.